This T cell receptor (beta chain) was identified during a study of cytomegalovirus exposure and HLA in healthy donors. The PCR contained 60 Vbeta and 13 Jbeta primers. Only in-frame clones appear in the TCRdb table, and some are missing; sequencing was by immunoSEQ multiplex PCR. The sample has under 200,000 clones, around 73% seen once. This CDR3 has 14 amino acids. CDR1 is MNHEY, CDR2 SVGAGI, per germline. Trimming left V 2 bases short and J 0 bases short, with 8 bases between. This sequence joins TRBV6-5 and TRBJ2-7, with unresolved D. What was sequenced was PBMCs. This receptor was taken from a man in his sixties in good health and CMV-seronegative. CDR3 amino acids: CASSYGPTSYEQYF. CDR3 bases: TGTGCCAGCAGTTACGGGCCTACCTCCTACGAGCAGTACTTC.